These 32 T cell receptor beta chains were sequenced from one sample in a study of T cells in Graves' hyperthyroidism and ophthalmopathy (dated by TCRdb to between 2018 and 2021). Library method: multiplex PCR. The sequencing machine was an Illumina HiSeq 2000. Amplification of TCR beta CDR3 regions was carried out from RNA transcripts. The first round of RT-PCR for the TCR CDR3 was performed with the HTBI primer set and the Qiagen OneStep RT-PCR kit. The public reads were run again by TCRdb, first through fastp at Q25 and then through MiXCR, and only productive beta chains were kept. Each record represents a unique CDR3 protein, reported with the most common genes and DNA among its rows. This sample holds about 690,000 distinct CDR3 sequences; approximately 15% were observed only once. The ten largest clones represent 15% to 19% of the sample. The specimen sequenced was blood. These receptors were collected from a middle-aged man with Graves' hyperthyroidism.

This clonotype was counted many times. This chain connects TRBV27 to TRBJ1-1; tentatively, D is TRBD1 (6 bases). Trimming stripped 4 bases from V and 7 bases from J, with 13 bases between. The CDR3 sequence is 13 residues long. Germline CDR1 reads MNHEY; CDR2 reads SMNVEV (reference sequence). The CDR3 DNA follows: TGTGCCAGCAGTTCCGCGGGGGCGGTTGAAGCTTTCTTT. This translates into CASSSAGAVEAFF.

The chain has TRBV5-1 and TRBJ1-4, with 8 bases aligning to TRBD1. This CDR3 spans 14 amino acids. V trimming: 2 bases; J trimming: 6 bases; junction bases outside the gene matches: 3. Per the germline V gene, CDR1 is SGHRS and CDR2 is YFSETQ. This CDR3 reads CASSLDRGDEKLFF. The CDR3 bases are TGCGCCAGCAGCTTAGACAGGGGTGATGAAAAACTGTTTTTT.

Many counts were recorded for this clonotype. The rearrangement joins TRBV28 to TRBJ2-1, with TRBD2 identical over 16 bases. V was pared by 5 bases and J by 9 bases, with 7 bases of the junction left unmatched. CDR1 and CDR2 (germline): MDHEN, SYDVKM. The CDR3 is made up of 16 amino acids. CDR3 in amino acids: CASSVPGLAGGTEQFF. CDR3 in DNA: TGTGCCAGCAGTGTTCCGGGACTAGCGGGAGGGACTGAGCAGTTCTTC.

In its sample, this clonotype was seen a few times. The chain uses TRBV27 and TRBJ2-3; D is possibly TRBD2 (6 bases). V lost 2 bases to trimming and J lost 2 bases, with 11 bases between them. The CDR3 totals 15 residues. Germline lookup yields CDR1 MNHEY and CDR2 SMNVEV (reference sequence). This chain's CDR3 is CASSLRGKDTDTQYF. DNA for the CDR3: TGTGCCAGCAGTTTACGCGGGAAAGACACAGATACGCAGTATTTT.

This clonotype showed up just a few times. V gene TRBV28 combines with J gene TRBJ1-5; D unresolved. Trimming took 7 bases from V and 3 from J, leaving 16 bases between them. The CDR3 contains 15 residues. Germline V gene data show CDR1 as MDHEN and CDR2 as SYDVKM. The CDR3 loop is CASTTKVGLNQPQHF. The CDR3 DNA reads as TGTGCCAGCACAACCAAAGTAGGGCTCAATCAGCCCCAGCATTTT.

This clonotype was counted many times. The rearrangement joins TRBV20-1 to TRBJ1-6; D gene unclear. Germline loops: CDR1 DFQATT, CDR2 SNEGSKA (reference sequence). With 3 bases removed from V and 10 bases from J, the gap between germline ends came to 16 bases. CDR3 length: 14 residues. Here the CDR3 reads CSASLWEGESPLHF. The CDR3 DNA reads TGCAGTGCTAGTTTGTGGGAAGGCGAGTCACCCCTCCACTTT.

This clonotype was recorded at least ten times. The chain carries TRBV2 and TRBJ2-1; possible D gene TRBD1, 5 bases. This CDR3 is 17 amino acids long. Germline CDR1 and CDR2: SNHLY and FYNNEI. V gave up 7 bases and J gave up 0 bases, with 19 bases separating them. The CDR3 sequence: CASNFWWGLSSYNEQFF. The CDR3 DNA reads TGTGCCAGCAATTTCTGGTGGGGCCTAAGCTCCTACAATGAGCAGTTCTTC.

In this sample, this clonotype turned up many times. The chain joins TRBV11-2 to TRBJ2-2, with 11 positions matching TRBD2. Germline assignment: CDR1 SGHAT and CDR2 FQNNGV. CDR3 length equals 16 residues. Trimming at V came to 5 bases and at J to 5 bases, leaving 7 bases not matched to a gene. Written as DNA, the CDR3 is TGTGCCAGCAGCCCTCGTAGCGGGAGGGTGACCGGGGAGCTGTTTTTT. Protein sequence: CASSPRSGRVTGELFF.

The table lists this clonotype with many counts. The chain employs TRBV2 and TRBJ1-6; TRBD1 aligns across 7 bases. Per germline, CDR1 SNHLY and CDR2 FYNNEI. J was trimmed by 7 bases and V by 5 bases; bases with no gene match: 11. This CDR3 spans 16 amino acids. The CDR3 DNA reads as TGTGCCAGCAGTTCTCCGGGACAGTTAGGGAATTCACCCCTCCACTTT. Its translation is CASSSPGQLGNSPLHF.

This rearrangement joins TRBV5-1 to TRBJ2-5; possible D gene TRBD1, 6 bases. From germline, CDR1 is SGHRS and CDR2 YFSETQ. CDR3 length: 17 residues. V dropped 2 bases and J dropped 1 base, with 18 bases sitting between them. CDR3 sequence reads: CASSFSWVGGSQETQYF. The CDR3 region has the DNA TGCGCCAGCAGCTTCTCGTGGGTAGGGGGTAGCCAAGAGACCCAGTACTTC. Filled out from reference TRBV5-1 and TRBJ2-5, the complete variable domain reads KAGVTQTPRYLIKTRGQQVTLSCSPISGHRSVSWYQQTPGQGLQFLFEYFSETQRNKGNFPGRFSGRQFSNSRSEMNVSTLELGDSALYLCASSFSWVGGSQETQYFGPGTRLLVL.

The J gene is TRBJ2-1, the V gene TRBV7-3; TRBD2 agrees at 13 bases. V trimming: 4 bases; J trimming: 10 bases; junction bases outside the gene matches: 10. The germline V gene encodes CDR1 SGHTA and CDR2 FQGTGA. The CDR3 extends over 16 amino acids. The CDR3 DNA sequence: TGTGCCAGCAGCTCCGGACCGGGACTAGCGGGAAGGGAGCAGTTCTTC. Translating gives CASSSGPGLAGREQFF.

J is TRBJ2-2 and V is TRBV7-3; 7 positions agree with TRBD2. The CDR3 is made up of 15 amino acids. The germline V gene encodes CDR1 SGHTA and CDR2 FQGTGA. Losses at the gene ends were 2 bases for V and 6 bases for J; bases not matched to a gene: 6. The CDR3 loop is CASSLAGAYSGELFF. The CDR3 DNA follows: TGTGCCAGCAGCTTAGCGGGAGCCTATTCCGGGGAGCTGTTTTTT. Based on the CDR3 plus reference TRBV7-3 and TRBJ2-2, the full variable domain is GAGVSQTPSNKVTEKGKYVELRCDPISGHTALYWYRQSLGQGPEFLIYFQGTGAADDSGLPNDRFFAVRPEGSVSTLKIQRTERGDSAVYLCASSLAGAYSGELFFGEGSRLTVL.

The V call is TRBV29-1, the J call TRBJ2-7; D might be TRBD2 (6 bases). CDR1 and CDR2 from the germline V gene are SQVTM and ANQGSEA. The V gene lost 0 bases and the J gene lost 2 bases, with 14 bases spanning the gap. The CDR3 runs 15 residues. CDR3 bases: TGCAGCGTTGAAGACGGGGGATTGCACACCTACGAGCAGTACTTC. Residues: CSVEDGGLHTYEQYF.

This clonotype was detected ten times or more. The CDR3 sequence is CASSPTSLNNEQFF. The CDR3 DNA is TGTGCCAGCAGTCCAACTAGTTTAAACAATGAGCAGTTCTTC. V usage is TRBV28 and J usage is TRBJ2-1; tentative D call: TRBD2 (5 bases). Looked up from germline, CDR1 is MDHEN and CDR2 is SYDVKM. This CDR3 comprises 14 residues. V gave up 5 bases and J gave up 5 bases, with 13 bases separating them.

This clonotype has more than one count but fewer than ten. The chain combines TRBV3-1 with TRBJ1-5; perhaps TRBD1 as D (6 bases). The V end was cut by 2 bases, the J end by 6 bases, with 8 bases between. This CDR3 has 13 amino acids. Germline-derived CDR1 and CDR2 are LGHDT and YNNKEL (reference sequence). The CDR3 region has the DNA TGTGCCAGCAGCCAATCAGGGGCTCAGCCCCAGCATTTT. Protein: CASSQSGAQPQHF. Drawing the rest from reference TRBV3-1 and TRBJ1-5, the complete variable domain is DTAVSQTPKYLVTQMGNDKSIKCEQNLGHDTMYWYKQDSKKFLKIMFSYNNKELIINETVPNRFSPKSPDKAHLNLHINSLELGDSAVYFCASSQSGAQPQHFGDGTRLSIL.

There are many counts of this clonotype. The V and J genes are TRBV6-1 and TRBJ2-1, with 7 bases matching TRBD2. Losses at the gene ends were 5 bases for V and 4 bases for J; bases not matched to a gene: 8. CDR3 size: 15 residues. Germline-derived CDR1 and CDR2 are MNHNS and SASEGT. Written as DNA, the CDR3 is TGTGCCAGCAGTTCAAGGATAGCGGGTTACAATGAGCAGTTCTTC. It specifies CASSSRIAGYNEQFF.

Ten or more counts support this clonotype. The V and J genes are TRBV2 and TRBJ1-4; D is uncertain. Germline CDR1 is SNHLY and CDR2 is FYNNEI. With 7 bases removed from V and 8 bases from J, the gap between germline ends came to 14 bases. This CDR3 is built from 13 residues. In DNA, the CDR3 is TGTGCCAGCAAAGGAGACGTTAAGGAAAAACTGTTTTTT. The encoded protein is CASKGDVKEKLFF. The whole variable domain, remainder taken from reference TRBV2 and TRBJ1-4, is EPEVTQTPSHQVTQMGQEVILRCVPISNHLYFYWYRQILGQKVEFLVSFYNNEISEKSEIFDDQFSVERPDGSNFTLKIRSTKLEDSAMYFCASKGDVKEKLFFGSGTQLSVL.

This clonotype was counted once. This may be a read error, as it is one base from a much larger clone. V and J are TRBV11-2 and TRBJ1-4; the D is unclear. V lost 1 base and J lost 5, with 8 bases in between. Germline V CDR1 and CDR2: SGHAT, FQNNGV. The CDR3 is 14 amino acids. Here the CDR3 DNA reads TGTGCCAGCAGCTTAGTTAGCGGGAATGAAAAACTGTTTTTT. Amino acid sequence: CASSLVSGNEKLFF.

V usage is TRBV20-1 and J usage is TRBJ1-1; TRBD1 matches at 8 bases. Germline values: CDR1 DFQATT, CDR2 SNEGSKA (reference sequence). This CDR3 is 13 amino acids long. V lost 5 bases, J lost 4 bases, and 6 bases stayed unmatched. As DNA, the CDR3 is TGCAGTGCTTTCAGGGGGCAAGGCACTGAAGCTTTCTTT. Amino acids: CSAFRGQGTEAFF.

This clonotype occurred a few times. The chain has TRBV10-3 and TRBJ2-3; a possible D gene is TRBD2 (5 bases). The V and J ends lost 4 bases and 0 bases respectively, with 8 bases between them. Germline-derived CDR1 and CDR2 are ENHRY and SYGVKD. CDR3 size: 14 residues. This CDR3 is CAISVGGSTDTQYF. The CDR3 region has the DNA TGTGCCATCAGTGTGGGCGGGAGCACAGATACGCAGTATTTT.

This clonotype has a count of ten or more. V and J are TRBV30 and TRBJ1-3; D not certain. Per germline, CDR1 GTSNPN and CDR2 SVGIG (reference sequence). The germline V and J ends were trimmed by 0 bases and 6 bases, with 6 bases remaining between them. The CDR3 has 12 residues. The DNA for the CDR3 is TGTGCCTGGAGTGTACCCCCAAACACCATATATTTT. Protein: CAWSVPPNTIYF.

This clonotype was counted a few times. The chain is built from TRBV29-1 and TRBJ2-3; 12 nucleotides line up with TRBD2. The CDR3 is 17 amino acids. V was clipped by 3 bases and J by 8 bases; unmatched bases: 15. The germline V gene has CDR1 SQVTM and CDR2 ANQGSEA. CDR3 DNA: TGCAGCGTTGACTCTCAAAGACTAGCGGGAGAGTTCGGTACGCAGTATTTT. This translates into CSVDSQRLAGEFGTQYF.

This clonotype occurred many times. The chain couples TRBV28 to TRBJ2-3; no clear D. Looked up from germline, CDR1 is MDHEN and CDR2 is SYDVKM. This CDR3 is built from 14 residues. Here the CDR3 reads CPQNSRASTDTQYF. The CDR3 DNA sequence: TGTCCACAAAACTCCCGGGCCAGCACAGATACGCAGTATTTT.

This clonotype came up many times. CDR3 bases: TGTGCCAGCAGTCCAGGGAATGCTAACTATGGCTACACCTTC. Protein sequence: CASSPGNANYGYTF. The V gene is TRBV6-1, the J gene TRBJ1-2; possible D gene TRBD1, 5 bases. From germline, CDR1 is MNHNS and CDR2 SASEGT. The CDR3 contains 14 residues. V was pared by 5 bases and J by 0 bases, with 10 bases between.

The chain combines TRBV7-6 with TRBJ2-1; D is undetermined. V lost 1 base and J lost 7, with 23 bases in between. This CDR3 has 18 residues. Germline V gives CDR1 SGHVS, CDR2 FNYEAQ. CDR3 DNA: TGTGCCAGCAGCTTAGTCCCTCCGCTCGCGGCCCCTGGAAATGAGCAGTTCTTC. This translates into CASSLVPPLAAPGNEQFF.

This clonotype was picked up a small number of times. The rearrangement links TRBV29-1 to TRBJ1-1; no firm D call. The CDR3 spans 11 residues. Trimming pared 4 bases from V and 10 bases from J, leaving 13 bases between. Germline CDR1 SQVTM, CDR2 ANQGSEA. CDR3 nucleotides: TGCAGCGTTGCTCGGCCGACCGGAGCTTTCTTT. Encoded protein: CSVARPTGAFF. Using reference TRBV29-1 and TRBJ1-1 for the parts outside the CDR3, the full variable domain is SAVISQKPSRDICQRGTSLTIQCQVDSQVTMMFWYRQQPGQSLTLIATANQGSEATYESGFVIDKFPISRPNLTFSTLTVSNMSPEDSSIYLCSVARPTGAFFGQGTRLTVV.

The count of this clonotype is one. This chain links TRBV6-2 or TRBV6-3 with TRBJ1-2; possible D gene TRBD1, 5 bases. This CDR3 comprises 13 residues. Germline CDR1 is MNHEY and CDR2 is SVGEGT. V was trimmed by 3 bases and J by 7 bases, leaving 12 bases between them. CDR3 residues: CASSYDGTVGYTF. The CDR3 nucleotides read TGTGCCAGCAGTTATGACGGGACGGTTGGCTACACCTTC.

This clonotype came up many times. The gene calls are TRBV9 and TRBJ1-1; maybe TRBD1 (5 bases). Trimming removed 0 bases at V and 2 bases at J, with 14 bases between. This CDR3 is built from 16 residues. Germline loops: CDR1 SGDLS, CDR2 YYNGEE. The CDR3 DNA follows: TGTGCCAGCAGCGTAGCCCCTGAGGGACGTAACACTGAAGCTTTCTTT. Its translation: CASSVAPEGRNTEAFF.

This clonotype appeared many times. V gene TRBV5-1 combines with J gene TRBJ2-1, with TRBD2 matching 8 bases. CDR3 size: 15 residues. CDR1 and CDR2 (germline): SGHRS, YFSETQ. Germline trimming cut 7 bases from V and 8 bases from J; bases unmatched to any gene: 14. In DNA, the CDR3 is TGCGCCAGCTACAAGGGTAGCGGGACGGGGGATGAGCAGTTCTTC. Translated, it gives CASYKGSGTGDEQFF.

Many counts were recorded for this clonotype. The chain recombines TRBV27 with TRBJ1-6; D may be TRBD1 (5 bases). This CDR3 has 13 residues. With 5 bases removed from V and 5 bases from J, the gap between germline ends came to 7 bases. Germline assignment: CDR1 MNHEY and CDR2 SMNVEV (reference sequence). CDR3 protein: CASSRGDNSPLHF. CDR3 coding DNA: TGTGCCAGCAGTAGGGGTGATAATTCACCCCTCCACTTT.

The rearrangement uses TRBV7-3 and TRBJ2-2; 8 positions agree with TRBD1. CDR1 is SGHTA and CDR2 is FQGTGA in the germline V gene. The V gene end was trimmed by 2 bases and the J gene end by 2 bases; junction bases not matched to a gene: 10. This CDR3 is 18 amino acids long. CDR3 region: CASSLFARTGRNTGELFF. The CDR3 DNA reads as TGTGCCAGCAGCTTATTTGCTAGGACAGGGAGAAACACCGGGGAGCTGTTTTTT. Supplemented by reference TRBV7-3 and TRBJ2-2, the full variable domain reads GAGVSQTPSNKVTEKGKYVELRCDPISGHTALYWYRQSLGQGPEFLIYFQGTGAADDSGLPNDRFFAVRPEGSVSTLKIQRTERGDSAVYLCASSLFARTGRNTGELFFGEGSRLTVL.

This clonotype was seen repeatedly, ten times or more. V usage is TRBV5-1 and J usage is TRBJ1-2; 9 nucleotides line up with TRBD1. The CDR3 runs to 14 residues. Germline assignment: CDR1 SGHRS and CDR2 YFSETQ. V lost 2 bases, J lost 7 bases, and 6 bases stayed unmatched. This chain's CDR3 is CASSLPGTGSGYTF. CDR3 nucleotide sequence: TGCGCCAGCAGCTTACCCGGGACAGGGTCTGGCTACACCTTC.